What follows are 17 T cell receptor beta chains derived from one specimen sequenced in a study of blood T cells in healthy people across ages. A J-beta primer mix and a sample-barcoded 5' primer were used in a second PCR of about 6 to 12 cycles. TCRdb re-analysed the 5' RACE reads in MiXCR, keeping a single row per CDR3 protein. The data hold some 900,000 distinct CDR3 sequences, with around 49% observed a single time. The sequencing input was blood. These receptor sequences come from a young man in good health.

This clonotype was counted between two and nine times. The chain couples TRBV4-1 to TRBJ1-1, with D maybe TRBD1 (5 bases). The germline V and J ends were trimmed by 1 base and 6 bases, with 15 bases remaining between them. The V gene's germline CDR1 is MGHRA and CDR2 YSYEKL. This CDR3 has 15 amino acids. In DNA, the CDR3 is TGCGCCAGCAGCCAAGGTGTTCGGGGGGAACCTGAAGCTTTCTTT. This translates into CASSQGVRGEPEAFF.

This clonotype showed up just a few times. This chain joins TRBV7-2 and TRBJ2-1; 10 bases are a match to TRBD2. Germline CDR1 SGHTA, CDR2 FQGNSA. Trimming took 4 bases from V and 9 from J; bases not matched to a gene: 12. There are 16 residues in the CDR3. CDR3 in DNA: TGTGCCAGCAGCTCCGGGGGCGGACTAGCGGTGGGTGAGCAGTTCTTC. Translating gives CASSSGGGLAVGEQFF.

The chain is built from TRBV7-3 and TRBJ2-5, with a weak D call TRBD1 (6 bases). The CDR3 totals 14 residues. CDR1 and CDR2 from the germline V gene are SGHTA and FQGTGA. V lost 4 bases and J lost 5, with 14 bases in between. CDR3: CASSSGQPGETQYF. In DNA form, the CDR3 reads TGTGCCAGCAGCTCCGGACAGCCCGGCGAGACCCAGTACTTC.

There are many counts of this clonotype. This chain uses TRBV4-1 with TRBJ2-7, with D uncertain. Germline V gene lookup returns CDR1 MGHRA and CDR2 YSYEKL. The CDR3 spans 13 residues. Trimming left V 5 bases short and J 0 bases short, with 8 bases between. The CDR3 DNA is TGCGCCAGCAGCTCACACGGCTCCTACGAGCAGTACTTC. The encoded protein is CASSSHGSYEQYF.

The chain has TRBV20-1 and TRBJ1-4, with D tentatively TRBD1 (5 bases). Germline V gene data show CDR1 as DFQATT and CDR2 as SNEGSKA (reference sequence). Trimming took off 0 bases at V and 11 bases at J, with 16 bases between the two ends. CDR3 length equals 14 residues. The CDR3 DNA reads as TGCAGTGCTAGAGATCGACAGCGTCAAGATAAACTGTTTTTT. This codes for CSARDRQRQDKLFF.

Comment on this clonotype: At one boundary the junction diverges from the germline segment, which might be a read error. This rearrangement joins TRBV12-3 or TRBV12-4 to TRBJ2-1; D gene unclear. This CDR3 contains 11 residues. The CDR3 is CANSPRDEQFF. The CDR3 region has the DNA TGTGCCAACAGTCCTAGGGATGAGCAGTTCTTC.

This clonotype was observed a handful of times. The genes are TRBV6-6 and TRBJ2-5, with 9 positions matching TRBD2. This CDR3 region has 13 residues. From germline, CDR1 is MNHNY and CDR2 SVGAGI (reference sequence). V was clipped by 4 bases and J by 6 bases; unmatched bases: 3. The CDR3 nucleotides are TGTGCCAGCAGTTTAGCGGGGGAGCAGACCCAGTACTTC. As protein: CASSLAGEQTQYF.

The chain carries TRBV4-2 and TRBJ1-4; D is possibly TRBD1 (5 bases). From germline, CDR1 is LGHNA and CDR2 YNFKEQ. CDR3 length: 17 amino acids. V was trimmed by 0 bases and J by 5 bases, leaving 16 bases between them. The CDR3 bases are TGTGCCAGCAGCCAAGATACCGGGGCAGCAGTCAATGAAAAACTGTTTTTT. Translated: CASSQDTGAAVNEKLFF.

This clonotype was found a few times. The V and J genes are TRBV12-3 or TRBV12-4 and TRBJ1-2; unclear D gene. This CDR3 region has 13 residues. Trimming stripped 1 base from V and 4 bases from J, with 7 bases between. CDR3 loop: CASSLGELYGYTF. The DNA for the CDR3 is TGTGCCAGCAGTTTAGGGGAGCTCTATGGCTACACCTTC.

The chain employs TRBV30 and TRBJ1-2; D not resolved. The CDR3 contains 13 residues. The V gene's germline CDR1 is GTSNPN and CDR2 SVGIG (reference sequence). The ends were cut back, 5 bases at V and 8 bases at J, with 18 bases in the middle. The CDR3 DNA sequence: TGTGCCTGGGTCCCTCAATGGGTAGGAGGCTACACCTTC. Protein sequence: CAWVPQWVGGYTF.

In DNA, the CDR3 is TGTGCCAGCAGCGCGTCGCCAGGGGACCTCTACGAGCAGTACTTC. Its protein product is CASSASPGDLYEQYF. The genes are TRBV7-8 and TRBJ2-7; D might be TRBD1 (6 bases). Trimming shortened V by 5 bases and J by 3 bases, and 17 bases separated the two germline ends. There are 15 residues in the CDR3. Germline lookup yields CDR1 SGHVS and CDR2 FQNEAQ.

A few counts support this clonotype. The gene calls are TRBV28 and TRBJ2-5; 10 bases map to TRBD1. The V gene's germline CDR1 is MDHEN and CDR2 SYDVKM. The CDR3 covers 14 residues. V was pared by 5 bases and J by 4 bases, with 4 bases of the junction left unmatched. Here the CDR3 DNA reads TGTGCCAGCAGTAAGGACAGGGGGTTAGAGACCCAGTACTTC. This sequence encodes CASSKDRGLETQYF. The whole variable domain, remainder taken from reference TRBV28 and TRBJ2-5, is DVKVTQSSRYLVKRTGEKVFLECVQDMDHENMFWYRQDPGLGLRLIYFSYDVKMKEKGDIPEGYSVSREKKERFSLILESASTNQTSMYLCASSKDRGLETQYFGPGTRLLVL.

The sample holds one count of this clonotype. V gene TRBV6-1 combines with J gene TRBJ2-3; the D is unclear. This CDR3 comprises 15 residues. Germline CDR1 is MNHNS and CDR2 is SASEGT. The ends were cut back, 2 bases at V and 2 bases at J, with 11 bases in the middle. The chain's CDR3 is CASSELAVDTDTQYF. CDR3 sequence (DNA): TGTGCCAGCAGTGAATTGGCGGTCGACACAGATACGCAGTATTTT.

For the CDR3, the DNA is TGCAGTGCTAGCGGGAACGGGGAAACCACTGAAGCTTTCTTT. Translation gives CSASGNGETTEAFF. The chain carries TRBV20-1 and TRBJ1-1; D call uncertain. V lost 3 bases and J 4 bases, leaving 15 bases between the germline ends. The CDR3 runs to 14 residues. CDR1 DFQATT and CDR2 SNEGSKA come from the germline V gene (reference sequence).

A single count supports this clonotype. This may come from a read error, since a much larger clone is one base off. The chain has TRBV6-1 and TRBJ2-1; D is unresolved. V lost 3 bases, J lost 10 bases, and 16 bases lay in between. The CDR3 sequence is 14 residues long. In germline, CDR1 is MNHNS, CDR2 SASEGT. The CDR3 region has the DNA TGTGCCAGCAGTGAGAGTGGATACGGGTACGAGCAGTTCTTC. Translation: CASSESGYGYEQFF.

This clonotype was recorded a few times. The chain links TRBV12-3 or TRBV12-4 to TRBJ2-3, with D tentatively TRBD1 (6 bases). V lost 0 bases, J lost 0 bases, and 13 bases lay in between. CDR3 length equals 17 residues. Written as DNA, the CDR3 is TGTGCCAGCAGTTTAGCGGCAGGGGCACCTAGCACAGATACGCAGTATTTT. Its protein product is CASSLAAGAPSTDTQYF.

V usage is TRBV4-3 and J usage is TRBJ1-6; D perhaps matches TRBD1 (6 bases). The CDR3 contains 15 residues. The germline V and J ends were trimmed by 2 bases and 9 bases, with 14 bases remaining between them. Germline V gene sequence: CDR1 LGHNA, CDR2 YSLEER. The CDR3, as DNA: TGCGCCAGCAGCCAATTCACACAGGGCGGTTCACCCCTCCACTTT. This gives the protein CASSQFTQGGSPLHF.